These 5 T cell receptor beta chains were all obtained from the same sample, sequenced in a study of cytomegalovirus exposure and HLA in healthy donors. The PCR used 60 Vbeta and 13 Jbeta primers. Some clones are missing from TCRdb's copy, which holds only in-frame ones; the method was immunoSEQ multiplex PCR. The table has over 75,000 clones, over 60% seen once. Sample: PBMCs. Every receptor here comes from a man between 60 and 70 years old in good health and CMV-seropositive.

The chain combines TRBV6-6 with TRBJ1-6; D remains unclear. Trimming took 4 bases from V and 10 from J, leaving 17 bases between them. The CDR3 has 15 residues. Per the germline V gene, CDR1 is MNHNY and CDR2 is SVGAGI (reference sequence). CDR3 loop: CASSSRDLLGSPLHF. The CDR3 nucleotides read TGTGCCAGCAGTTCCCGGGATCTTCTTGGCTCACCCCTCCACTTT.

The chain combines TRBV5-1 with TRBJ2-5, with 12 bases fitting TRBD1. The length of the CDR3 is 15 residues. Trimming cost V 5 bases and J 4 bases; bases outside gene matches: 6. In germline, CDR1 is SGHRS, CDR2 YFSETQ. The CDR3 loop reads CASRSGQGAGETQYF. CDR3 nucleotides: TGCGCCAGCAGGTCGGGACAGGGGGCGGGAGAGACCCAGTACTTC.

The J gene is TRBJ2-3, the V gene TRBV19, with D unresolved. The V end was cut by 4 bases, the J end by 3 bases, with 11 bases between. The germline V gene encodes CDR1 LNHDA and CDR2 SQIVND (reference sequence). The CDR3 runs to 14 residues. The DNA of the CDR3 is TGTGCCAGTAGTAATCCTATAGTTACAGATACGCAGTATTTT. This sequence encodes CASSNPIVTDTQYF.

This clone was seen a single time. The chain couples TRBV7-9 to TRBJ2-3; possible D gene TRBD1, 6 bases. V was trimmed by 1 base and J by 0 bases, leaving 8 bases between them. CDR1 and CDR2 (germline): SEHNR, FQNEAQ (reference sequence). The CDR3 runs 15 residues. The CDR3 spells CASSLVGASTDTQYF. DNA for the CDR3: TGTGCCAGCAGCTTAGTGGGGGCTAGCACAGATACGCAGTATTTT.

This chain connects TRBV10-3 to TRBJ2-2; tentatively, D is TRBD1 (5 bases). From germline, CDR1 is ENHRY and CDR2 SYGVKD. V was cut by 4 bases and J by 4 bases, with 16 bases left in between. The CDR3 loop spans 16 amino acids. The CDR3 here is CAISGVGQGSTGELFF. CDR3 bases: TGTGCCATCAGTGGGGTGGGGCAGGGCTCCACCGGGGAGCTGTTTTTT.